The T cell receptor (beta chain) described here comes from a study of early T cells in non-severe SARS-CoV-2 infection (dated by TCRdb to the early 2020s). Context from the whole study: Because TCR sequencing was done on bulk RNA from unsorted whole blood, the alpha and beta chains could not be paired.

The study was a case-control design nested within a healthcare worker cohort in London, UK, with weekly nasopharyngeal swab PCR tests and blood sampling. Healthcare workers were enrolled in the week of the UK lockdown, from 23 to 31 March 2020, and were followed every week for up to roughly 16 weeks. The library was obtained by 5' RACE. The sample was run on a NextSeq 500. Unique molecular identifiers were attached to individual cDNA molecules in the TCR library protocol so that sequencing error and PCR bias could be corrected. Both TCR alpha and beta chains were sequenced, and tight co-correlation was observed between alpha and beta sequence abundances in each sample. Under the source paper's analysis protocol: V gene, J gene and CDR3 annotation of TCR sequences was performed with Decombinator V4. Expanded TCRs were defined as changing significantly between any two time points under a Poisson model with p below 0.0001. TCR abundances were normalised to the total number of TCRs sequenced in each sample and reported as counts per million. A search of VDJdb, accessed on 1 November 2021, was run for TCRs annotated to CMV, EBV and SARS-CoV-2, with TCRs annotated for multiple antigens excluded. In-frame beta chains were kept once TCRdb had trimmed the public reads at Q25 with fastp and called clones with MiXCR. Each record represents a unique CDR3 protein, reported with the most common genes and DNA among its rows. The V and J calls shown here were made by TCRdb, not taken from the authors' results. This sample is represented by some 80,000 distinct CDR3 sequences; 5% of them were singletons. Roughly 7.3% of the sample comes from the top ten.

This clonotype was seen ten or more times. The clone's antigen remains unknown. No much larger clone is present one base from it, and per-base qualities are unavailable. Overall results and qualifications from the work: VDJdb matching was skewed toward anti-spike CD8 responses and likely underestimated virus-specific expansions by missing private and CD4 specificities.

The TCR originated in an adult who was a healthcare worker with PCR-confirmed SARS-CoV-2 infection or an uninfected control (not recorded which). The sequencing here drew on whole blood, taken at baseline.

In nucleotide form, the sequence is TGTGCCAGCAGGAGTAGGGGGGGGATTGACAATGAGCAGTTCTTC. It translates to CASRSRGGIDNEQFF. Recombination joined TRBV28 with TRBJ2-1; a tentative D match to TRBD2 spans 7 bases. From its cysteine to its phenylalanine, the CDR3 spans 15 amino acids. Left in the record is the CDR3 DNA by itself, 45 bases read in frame from the first base. Reading the germline V gene gives CDR1 MDHEN and CDR2 SYDVKM. V is cut by 6 bases and J by 5 bases, and the space between the germline ends is 17 bases.